These T cell receptor beta chains were read from a single sample in a study of post-analysis software for immune sequencing data. MiXCR, applied by TCRdb to the PCR reads, yields one record per CDR3 protein. The sample consists of hundreds of thousands of distinct CDR3 sequences, 53% of them appearing once. Material: blood. The receptor set was obtained from a girl aged 10 to 17 with multiple sclerosis. CDR3s include the opening cysteine and the closing phenylalanine or tryptophan. The D gene is left open where the match is weak. Only some rows state a clone size, as once, few, many or a class for expanded clones.

>TRBV5-1|many|TRBD2|TRBJ2-6
TGCGCCAGCAGCTTACTAGCGGGAGCTGGGGCCAACGTCCTGACTTTC
CASSLLAGAGANVLTF
>TRBV7-9|few|NA|TRBJ2-5
TGTGCCAGCAGCTCTACGACTAGTGGGGAGACCCAGTACTTC
CASSSTTSGETQYF
>TRBV15|NA|TRBD2|TRBJ2-7
TGTGCCACCAGCAGAGCTAGCGGGAGTGAGATCTACGAGCAGTACTTC
CATSRASGSEIYEQYF
>TRBV11-2|NA|NA|TRBJ1-1
TGTGCCAGCAGCTTAGAAGCACGGATGAACACTGAAGCTTTCTTT
CASSLEARMNTEAFF
>TRBV7-6|many|TRBD2|TRBJ2-4
TGTGCCAGCAGCTGGGGACTAGCGGGAGGAAGTGCCAAAAACATTCAGTACTTC
CASSWGLAGGSAKNIQYF
>TRBV10-3|few|TRBD2|TRBJ2-1
TGTGCCATCAGTTCCAGCGGGAGGGCCGTGAATGAGCAGTTCTTC
CAISSSGRAVNEQFF
>TRBV12-3/TRBV12-4|NA|NA|TRBJ1-2
TGTGCCAGCAGCCCTACCGGGGGCGAGAATGGCTACACCTTC
CASSPTGGENGYTF
>TRBV5-5|NA|NA|TRBJ2-5
TGTGCCAGCAGCCTCCTCCAGCCGGGGGTTTTGGAGACCCAGTACTTC
CASSLLQPGVLETQYF
>TRBV6-6|NA|NA|TRBJ2-7
TGTGCCAGCAGTTACTCCGGGATCTCCTACGAGCAGTACTTC
CASSYSGISYEQYF
>TRBV29-1|NA|TRBD1|TRBJ2-1
TGCAGCGTGGGGACAGGGAGGTATGAGCAGTTCTTC
CSVGTGRYEQFF
>TRBV20-1|NA|NA|TRBJ1-5
TGCAGTGCTACGGGCGGGGTTCATCAGCCCCAGCATTTT
CSATGGVHQPQHF
>TRBV5-5|few|TRBD1|TRBJ1-2
TGTGCCAGCAGCCACAAGGACAGGGACACCTTC
CASSHKDRDTF
>TRBV4-2|NA|NA|TRBJ2-1
TGTGCCAGCAGCCAAGATGATGGCGGGGTCGCCTACAATGAGCAGTTCTTC
CASSQDDGGVAYNEQFF
>TRBV10-3|few|NA|TRBJ1-2
TGTGCCATCAGGGAGTCCCGGGACCTCTATGGCTACACCTTC
CAIRESRDLYGYTF
>TRBV29-1|NA|NA|TRBJ2-7
TGCAGCGTTGAAGATAGGCTAGCCTACGAGCAGTACTTC
CSVEDRLAYEQYF
>TRBV10-2|many|NA|TRBJ2-7
TGCGCCAGCAAGGTGGGCGGTTCCTACGAGCAGTACTTC
CASKVGGSYEQYF
>TRBV29-1|NA|TRBD1|TRBJ1-2
TGCAGCGTCGAGGACAGGGAGGCCATACGGAGTAACTATGGCTACACCTTC
CSVEDREAIRSNYGYTF
>TRBV3-1|NA|TRBD2|TRBJ2-3
TGTGCCAGCAGCACGAGGAGCGGGAGGGCGGATACGCAGTATTTT
CASSTRSGRADTQYF
>TRBV29-1|NA|NA|TRBJ2-3
TGCAGCGCAGCACAGGGAGGTGGCACAGATACGCAGTATTTT
CSAAQGGGTDTQYF
>TRBV29-1|few|TRBD1|TRBJ1-1
TGCAGCGTAGGGACAGGGCGGTTGACTGAAGCTTTCTTT
CSVGTGRLTEAFF
>TRBV29-1|NA|TRBD1|TRBJ2-5
TGCAGCGTTGTCCCCATGGGACAGGGTAAAGAGACCCAGTACTTC
CSVVPMGQGKETQYF
>TRBV7-9|NA|NA|TRBJ2-7
TGTGCCAGTGGGGATGGGTCCTACGAGCAGTACTTC
CASGDGSYEQYF
>TRBV6-6|NA|NA|TRBJ2-7
TGTGCCAGCAGTTACGCCAGGGGGGGGGACGAGCAGTACTTC
CASSYARGGDEQYF
>TRBV6-5|NA|TRBD1|TRBJ1-2
TGTGCCAGCAGGCGGCCGTATACAGGGGACTATGGCTACACCTTC
CASRRPYTGDYGYTF
>TRBV6-5|few|TRBD2|TRBJ2-5
TGTGCCAGCAGTTACCTGGCTAGCGGGGGGCTCGGGGCCCAGTACTTC
CASSYLASGGLGAQYF
>TRBV6-6|NA|TRBD2|TRBJ2-1
TGTGCCAGCAGCCGGATAGGGACTAGCGTAGACGAGCAGTTCTTC
CASSRIGTSVDEQFF